The text below deals with one T cell receptor (beta chain). The germline gives CDR1 ENHRY, CDR2 SYGVKD. Trimming removed 4 bases from V and 2 bases from J, with 8 bases in between. This CDR3 spans 13 amino acids. Using immunoSEQ multiplex PCR, the repertoire was profiled, and TCRdb retains in-frame clones only, with some absent. This table has about 300,000 clones, approximately 90% appearing once. These data belong to a study of blood T cell repertoires in COVID-19. Background on the study: Some COVID-19 samples were acute and others convalescent; all came from the United States, Italy and Spain.

Participant ages covered about 18 to 100 years across 24 US areas. Participants were placed into cohorts based on the clinical history they reported. Recovered status applied to Cohort 3 donors who had two consecutive negative PCRs. It also applied to those with clearance or with symptom resolution. The chain carries TRBV10-3 and TRBJ1-2, with D uncertain. Source material: PBMCs or T cells enriched from blood (not recorded which). The source is a woman between 18 and 30 years old who had recovered from COVID-19. The CDR3 DNA reads TGTGCCATCAGTGTCAACAGCAACTATGGCTACACCTTC. This encodes CAISVNSNYGYTF.